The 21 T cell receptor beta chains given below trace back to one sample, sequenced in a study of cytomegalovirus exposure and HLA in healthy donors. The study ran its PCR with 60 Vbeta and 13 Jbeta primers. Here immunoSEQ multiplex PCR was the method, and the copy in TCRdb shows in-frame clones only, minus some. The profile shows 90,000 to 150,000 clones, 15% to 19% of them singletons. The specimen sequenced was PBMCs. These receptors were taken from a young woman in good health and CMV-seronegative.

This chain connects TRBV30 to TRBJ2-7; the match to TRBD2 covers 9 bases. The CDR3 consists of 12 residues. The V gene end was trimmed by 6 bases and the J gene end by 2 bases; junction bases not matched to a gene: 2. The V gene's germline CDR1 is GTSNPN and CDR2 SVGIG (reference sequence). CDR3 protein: CACVAGAYEQYF. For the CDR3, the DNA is TGTGCCTGTGTAGCGGGAGCCTACGAGCAGTACTTC.

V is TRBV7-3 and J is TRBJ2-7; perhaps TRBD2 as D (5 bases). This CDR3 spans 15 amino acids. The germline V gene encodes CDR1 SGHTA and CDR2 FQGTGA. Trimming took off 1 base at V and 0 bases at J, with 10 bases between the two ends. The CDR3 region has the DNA TGTGCCAGCAGCTTAATTCCTGGGAGCTCCTACGAGCAGTACTTC. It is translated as CASSLIPGSSYEQYF.

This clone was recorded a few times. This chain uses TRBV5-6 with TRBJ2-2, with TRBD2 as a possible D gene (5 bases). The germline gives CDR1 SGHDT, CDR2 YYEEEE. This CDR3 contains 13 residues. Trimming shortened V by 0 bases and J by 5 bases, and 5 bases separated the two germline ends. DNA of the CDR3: TGTGCCAGCAGCTTGGGAGGGACCGGGGAGCTGTTTTTT. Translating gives CASSLGGTGELFF.

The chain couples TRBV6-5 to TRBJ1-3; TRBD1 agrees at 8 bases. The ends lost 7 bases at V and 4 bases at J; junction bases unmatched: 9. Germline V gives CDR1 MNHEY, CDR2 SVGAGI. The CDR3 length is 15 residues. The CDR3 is CASTRGQGLGNTIYF. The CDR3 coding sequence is TGTGCCAGCACCCGAGGACAGGGTCTAGGAAACACCATATATTTT.

CDR3 sequence: CASSQGPGQGRGRAFF. The CDR3 DNA reads TGCGCCAGCAGCCAAGGACCGGGACAGGGGAGGGGAAGGGCTTTCTTT. V is TRBV4-1 and J is TRBJ1-1; 10 nucleotides match TRBD1. Trimming took 1 base from V and 11 from J; bases not matched to a gene: 13. The CDR3 consists of 16 residues. Looked up from germline, CDR1 is MGHRA and CDR2 is YSYEKL.

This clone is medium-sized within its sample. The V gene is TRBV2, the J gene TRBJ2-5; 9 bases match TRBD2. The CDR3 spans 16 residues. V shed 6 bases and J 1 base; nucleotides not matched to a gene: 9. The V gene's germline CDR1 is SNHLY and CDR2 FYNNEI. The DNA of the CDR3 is TGTGCCAGCAGCCTTGACGGTAGCGGGGGCCAAGAGACCCAGTACTTC. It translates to CASSLDGSGGQETQYF.

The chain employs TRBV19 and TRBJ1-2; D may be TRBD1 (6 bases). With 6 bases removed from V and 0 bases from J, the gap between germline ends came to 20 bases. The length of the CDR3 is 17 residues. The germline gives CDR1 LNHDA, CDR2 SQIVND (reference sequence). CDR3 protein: CASRTWTETKANYGYTF. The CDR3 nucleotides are TGTGCCAGTAGAACCTGGACAGAAACCAAAGCTAACTATGGCTACACCTTC.

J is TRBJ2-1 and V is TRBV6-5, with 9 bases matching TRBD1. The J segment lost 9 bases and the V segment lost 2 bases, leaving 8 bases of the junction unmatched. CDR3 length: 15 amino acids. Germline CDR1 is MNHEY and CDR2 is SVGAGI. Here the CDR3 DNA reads TGTGCCAGCAGTTACCAGACAGGGGGTAGGGGTGAGCAGTTCTTC. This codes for CASSYQTGGRGEQFF.

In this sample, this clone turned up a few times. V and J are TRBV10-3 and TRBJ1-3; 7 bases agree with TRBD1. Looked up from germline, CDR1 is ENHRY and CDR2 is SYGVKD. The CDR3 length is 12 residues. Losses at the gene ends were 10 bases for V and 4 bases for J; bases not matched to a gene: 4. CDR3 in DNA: TGTGCCACCACAGGGGACGGAAACACCATATATTTT. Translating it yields CATTGDGNTIYF.

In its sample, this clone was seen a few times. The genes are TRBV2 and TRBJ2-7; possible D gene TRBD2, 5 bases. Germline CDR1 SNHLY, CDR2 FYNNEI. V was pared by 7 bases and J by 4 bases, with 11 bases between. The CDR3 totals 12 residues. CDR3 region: CASTARGYEQYF. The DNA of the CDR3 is TGTGCCAGCACCGCCCGGGGATACGAGCAGTACTTC. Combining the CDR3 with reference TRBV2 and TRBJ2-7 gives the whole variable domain EPEVTQTPSHQVTQMGQEVILRCVPISNHLYFYWYRQILGQKVEFLVSFYNNEISEKSEIFDDQFSVERPDGSNFTLKIRSTKLEDSAMYFCASTARGYEQYFGPGTRLTVT.

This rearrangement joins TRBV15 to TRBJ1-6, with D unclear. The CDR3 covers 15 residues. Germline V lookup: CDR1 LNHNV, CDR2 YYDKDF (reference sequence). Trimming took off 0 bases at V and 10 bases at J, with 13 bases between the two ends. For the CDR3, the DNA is TGTGCCACCAGCAGAGATCTGGAGACGGGGTCACCCCTCCACTTT. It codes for CATSRDLETGSPLHF.

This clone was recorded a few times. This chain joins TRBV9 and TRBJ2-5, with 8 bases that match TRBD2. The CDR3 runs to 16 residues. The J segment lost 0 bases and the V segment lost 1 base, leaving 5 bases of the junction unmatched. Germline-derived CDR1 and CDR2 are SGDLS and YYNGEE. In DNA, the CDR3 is TGTGCCAGCAGCGTAAGGCTAGCGGGCGACCAAGAGACCCAGTACTTC. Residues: CASSVRLAGDQETQYF.

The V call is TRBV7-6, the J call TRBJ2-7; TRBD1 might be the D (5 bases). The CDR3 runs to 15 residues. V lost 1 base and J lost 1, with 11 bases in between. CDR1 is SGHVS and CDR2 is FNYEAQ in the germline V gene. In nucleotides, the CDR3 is TGTGCCAGCAGCTTAGAAATTGGACATTCCTACGAGCAGTACTTC. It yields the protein CASSLEIGHSYEQYF.

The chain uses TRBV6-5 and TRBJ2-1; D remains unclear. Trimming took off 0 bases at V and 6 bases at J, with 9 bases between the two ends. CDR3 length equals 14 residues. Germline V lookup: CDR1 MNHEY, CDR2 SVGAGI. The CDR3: CASSYSLSGNEQFF. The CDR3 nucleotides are TGTGCCAGCAGTTACTCCCTCTCGGGCAATGAGCAGTTCTTC.

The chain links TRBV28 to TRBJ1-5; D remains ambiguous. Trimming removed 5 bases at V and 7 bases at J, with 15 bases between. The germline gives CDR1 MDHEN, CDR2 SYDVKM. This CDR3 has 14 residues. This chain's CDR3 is CASSPISERQPQHF. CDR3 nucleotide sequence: TGTGCCAGCAGTCCGATTTCCGAGCGGCAGCCCCAGCATTTT.

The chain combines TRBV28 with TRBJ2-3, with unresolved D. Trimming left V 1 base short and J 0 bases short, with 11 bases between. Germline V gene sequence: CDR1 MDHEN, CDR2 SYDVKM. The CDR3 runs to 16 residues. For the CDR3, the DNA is TGTGCCAGCAGTTTATCTTCTGGTACTAGCACAGATACGCAGTATTTT. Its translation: CASSLSSGTSTDTQYF.

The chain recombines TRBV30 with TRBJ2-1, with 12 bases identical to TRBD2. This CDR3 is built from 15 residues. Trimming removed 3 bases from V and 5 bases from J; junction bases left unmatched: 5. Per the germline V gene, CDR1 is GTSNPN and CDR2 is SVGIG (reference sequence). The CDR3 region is CAWRTSGSRNNEQFF. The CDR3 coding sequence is TGTGCCTGGAGGACTAGCGGGAGTAGGAACAATGAGCAGTTCTTC.

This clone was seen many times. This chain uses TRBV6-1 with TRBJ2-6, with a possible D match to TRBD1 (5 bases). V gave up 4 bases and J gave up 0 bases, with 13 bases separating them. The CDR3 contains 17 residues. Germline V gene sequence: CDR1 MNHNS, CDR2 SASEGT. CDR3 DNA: TGTGCCAGCAGTGTGGTACAGGCCGCCTCTGGGGCCAACGTCCTGACTTTC. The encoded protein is CASSVVQAASGANVLTF.

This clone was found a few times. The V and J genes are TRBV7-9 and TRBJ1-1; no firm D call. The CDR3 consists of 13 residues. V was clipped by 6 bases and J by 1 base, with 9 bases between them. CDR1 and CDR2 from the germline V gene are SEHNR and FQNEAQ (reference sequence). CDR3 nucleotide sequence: TGTGCCAGCAGTTCTCGGGGGAACACTGAAGCTTTCTTT. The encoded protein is CASSSRGNTEAFF.

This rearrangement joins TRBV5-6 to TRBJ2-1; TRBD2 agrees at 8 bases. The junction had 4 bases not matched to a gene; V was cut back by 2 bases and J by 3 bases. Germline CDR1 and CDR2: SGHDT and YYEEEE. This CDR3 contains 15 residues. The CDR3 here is CASSFRRGVYNEQFF. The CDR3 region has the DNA TGTGCCAGCAGCTTTAGGCGGGGGGTCTACAATGAGCAGTTCTTC.

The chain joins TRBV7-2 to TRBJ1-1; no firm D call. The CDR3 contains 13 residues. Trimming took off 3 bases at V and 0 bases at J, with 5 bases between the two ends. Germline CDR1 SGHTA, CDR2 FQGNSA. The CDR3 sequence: CASSLFLNTEAFF. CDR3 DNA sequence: TGTGCCAGCAGCTTGTTCTTGAACACTGAAGCTTTCTTT.